A single sample is the source of the 17 T cell receptor beta chains below, sequenced in a study of T cell repertoires in cytomegalovirus infection. Their cognate antigens are unknown. TCRdb called the reads again in MiXCR, with one record for every CDR3 protein. The sample contains around 710,000 distinct CDR3 sequences, roughly 28% of which appear only once. The input for sequencing was cultured CD8+ T cells from PBMCs, taken from culture after CMV antigen stimulation. Receptor source: a human donor in good health (CMV status not recorded). Some clones in this sample may be carry-over from other donors' samples.

To note about this clonotype: The junction differs from germline at one of its ends, possibly a read error. V and J are TRBV6-5 and TRBJ1-2, with D maybe TRBD1 (6 bases). Germline lookup yields CDR1 MNHEY and CDR2 SVGAGI. The CDR3 has 16 amino acids. In nucleotides, the CDR3 is TGTGCCAGCAGTTACGGGGGCATCGCAGGGCTCTATGGCAACACCTTC. Its translation is CASSYGGIAGLYGNTF.

This chain links TRBV7-9 with TRBJ1-2, with D uncertain. Germline V lookup: CDR1 SEHNR, CDR2 FQNEAQ (reference sequence). With 6 bases removed from V and 7 bases from J, the gap between germline ends came to 15 bases. The CDR3 is 13 amino acids. The CDR3 DNA follows: TGTGCCAGCAGTTCCGGGATTATTATTGGCTACACCTTC. It specifies CASSSGIIIGYTF.

This clonotype was counted a single time. The genes are TRBV6-8 and TRBJ1-1; D unclear. Between the trimmed V and J ends, which lost 3 bases and 3 bases, there was a span of 14 bases. CDR1 and CDR2 from the germline V gene are MNHGY and SAAAGT. The CDR3 runs 15 residues. Here the CDR3 DNA reads TGTGCCAGCAGTTATGACTCCCCCCGGGACACTGAAGCTTTCTTT. It encodes CASSYDSPRDTEAFF.

Only a few counts were recorded for this clonotype. The chain recombines TRBV20-1 with TRBJ2-3, with D perhaps given as TRBD1 or TRBD2 (5 bases each). The ends were cut back, 6 bases at V and 3 bases at J, with 19 bases in the middle. From germline, CDR1 is DFQATT and CDR2 SNEGSKA (reference sequence). This CDR3 is 15 amino acids long. The CDR3 sequence: CSAPSTGHKTDTQYF. The CDR3 nucleotides read TGCAGTGCCCCTTCCACGGGGCACAAGACAGATACGCAGTATTTT.

This clonotype has more than one count but fewer than ten. The chain carries TRBV7-9 and TRBJ2-6; D is undetermined. The CDR3 runs 16 residues. Germline V CDR1 and CDR2: SEHNR, FQNEAQ (reference sequence). Trimming removed 5 bases at V and 0 bases at J, with 11 bases between. As DNA, the CDR3 is TGTGCCAGCAGCACAACCCAGACCTCTGGGGCCAACGTCCTGACTTTC. It specifies CASSTTQTSGANVLTF.

The chain combines TRBV28 with TRBJ1-6; maybe TRBD1 (5 bases). The CDR3 is 17 residues long. V lost 7 bases and J lost 5, with 21 bases in between. CDR1 and CDR2 from the germline V gene are MDHEN and SYDVKM. Here the CDR3 reads CASTTTGTLIDNSPLHF. In DNA form, the CDR3 reads TGTGCCAGCACCACCACCGGGACGCTAATCGATAATTCACCCCTCCACTTT.

Of note for this clonotype: A much larger clone lies one base from this, so it may be a read error. The chain has TRBV27 and TRBJ1-1; D remains ambiguous. This CDR3 contains 13 residues. The germline V gene has CDR1 MNHEY and CDR2 SMNVEV (reference sequence). V shed 5 bases and J shed 1 base, with 8 bases lying between them. CDR3 region: CASSPDKNTEAFF. CDR3 sequence (DNA): TGTGCCAGCAGTCCTGACAAGAACACTGAAGCTTTCTTT.

V gene TRBV7-9 combines with J gene TRBJ1-2, with a possible D match to TRBD1 (5 bases). Germline V gives CDR1 SEHNR, CDR2 FQNEAQ (reference sequence). V gave up 4 bases and J gave up 3 bases, with 9 bases separating them. There are 13 residues in the CDR3. The CDR3 DNA follows: TGTGCCAGCAGCTCTGGAGGGGACTATGGCTACACCTTC. Protein: CASSSGGDYGYTF.

The table lists this clonotype with many counts. The chain uses TRBV7-6 and TRBJ2-7, with TRBD2 matching over 11 bases. The CDR3 is made up of 15 amino acids. The J segment lost 4 bases and the V segment lost 5 bases, leaving 7 bases of the junction unmatched. The germline V gene encodes CDR1 SGHVS and CDR2 FNYEAQ. As DNA, the CDR3 is TGTGCCAGCAGCCATACTAGCGGGGGAATGTACGAGCAGTACTTC. Amino acid sequence: CASSHTSGGMYEQYF.

This clonotype turned up a few times. The V call is TRBV5-4, the J call TRBJ2-5, with TRBD1 identical over 7 bases. Germline loops: CDR1 SGHNT, CDR2 YYREEE (reference sequence). The CDR3 has 16 residues. J was trimmed by 0 bases and V by 3 bases; bases with no gene match: 8. The CDR3 loop reads CASSWKRDRYQETQYF. CDR3 sequence (DNA): TGTGCCAGCAGCTGGAAAAGGGACAGATACCAAGAGACCCAGTACTTC.

The chain employs TRBV19 and TRBJ1-4, with D maybe TRBD1 (5 bases). Germline V CDR1 and CDR2: LNHDA, SQIVND (reference sequence). V was cut by 7 bases and J by 8 bases, with 17 bases left in between. CDR3 length: 14 amino acids. The CDR3 loop is CASTRQGVEEKLFF. DNA for the CDR3: TGTGCCAGTACCCGGCAAGGGGTCGAAGAAAAACTGTTTTTT. Full variable domain (outside the CDR3, taken from reference TRBV19 and TRBJ1-4): DGGITQSPKYLFRKEGQNVTLSCEQNLNHDAMYWYRQDPGQGLRLIYYSQIVNDFQKGDIAEGYSVSREKKESFPLTVTSAQKNPTAFYLCASTRQGVEEKLFFGSGTQLSVL.

The rearrangement links TRBV15 to TRBJ2-1; D could derive from TRBD1 or TRBD2 (5 bases each). CDR1 is LNHNV and CDR2 is YYDKDF in the germline V gene (reference sequence). V lost 8 bases, J lost 4 bases, and 18 bases lay in between. This CDR3 has 15 amino acids. The DNA for the CDR3 is TGTGCCACCTCGGAGAGGGGCCCACCTTACAATGAGCAGTTCTTC. Residues: CATSERGPPYNEQFF.

This clonotype was counted only a few times. The V gene is TRBV6-6, the J gene TRBJ1-6, with D hard to call. V was pared by 6 bases and J by 9 bases, with 9 bases between. CDR1 and CDR2 (germline): MNHNY, SVGAGI (reference sequence). There are 12 residues in the CDR3. The CDR3 loop is CASSGKGSPLHF. The CDR3, as DNA: TGTGCCAGCAGCGGGAAGGGTTCACCCCTCCACTTT.

The genes are TRBV4-1 and TRBJ1-6; D gene unclear. Germline CDR1 MGHRA, CDR2 YSYEKL. Trimming stripped 8 bases from V and 0 bases from J, with 8 bases between. This CDR3 has 14 residues. For the CDR3, the DNA is TGCGCCAGCGGCAGGAGCTCCTATAATTCACCCCTCCACTTT. Translating gives CASGRSSYNSPLHF.

J is TRBJ1-1 and V is TRBV6-2 or TRBV6-3; TRBD1 matches at 7 bases. Germline CDR1 reads MNHEY; CDR2 reads SVGEGT. J was trimmed by 7 bases and V by 5 bases; bases with no gene match: 10. The length of the CDR3 is 14 residues. The CDR3 nucleotides read TGTGCCAGCAGTCAGTTCCGGGACAGCGTTGAAGCTTTCTTT. Translation gives CASSQFRDSVEAFF.

As DNA, the CDR3 is TGTGCCAGCAGCCAAACAGGGATACCGAGTGGCTACACCTTC. Translating gives CASSQTGIPSGYTF. The genes are TRBV7-9 and TRBJ1-2; possibly TRBD1 for D (6 bases). This CDR3 spans 14 amino acids. Germline CDR1 and CDR2: SEHNR and FQNEAQ (reference sequence). Trimming shortened V by 5 bases and J by 7 bases, and 17 bases separated the two germline ends.

V and J are TRBV2 and TRBJ2-7; D possibly corresponds to TRBD2 (6 bases). CDR1 and CDR2 (germline): SNHLY, FYNNEI. Trimming stripped 5 bases from V and 3 bases from J, with 17 bases between. The CDR3 length is 15 residues. CDR3 residues: CASSPTAGLDYEQYV. CDR3 nucleotide sequence: TGTGCCAGCAGTCCAACGGCGGGGCTCGACTACGAGCAGTACGTC.